A selection of T cell receptor beta chains follows, all from one sample in a study of T cell responses to AZD1222 COVID-19 vaccine. The table came from immunoSEQ multiplex PCR; TCRdb's copy has only in-frame clones and leaves some out. The data hold tens of thousands of clones, with less than 90% observed a single time. Sequenced here: peripheral blood, sampled on day 0 of AZD1222 vaccination. The receptors here all came from an adult in good health. Both conserved end residues are part of each CDR3. A D gene is named only where the DNA matches it firmly. Size is omitted from some rows. Given values are once, few, many or a class for expanded clones.

>TRBJ1-3|NA|NA|TRBV18
TGTGCCAGCTCACTGAGGGGATCCGATAGCTCTGGAAACACCATATATTTT
CASSLRGSDSSGNTIYF
>TRBJ2-1|NA|NA|TRBV10-3
TGTGCCATCATGGGTAGCGAGGTCGATGAGCAGTTCTTC
CAIMGSEVDEQFF
>TRBJ1-1|TRBD1|NA|TRBV3-1/TRBV3-2
TGTGCCAGCAGGCGCGGGTCAGGGGGCTGGAACACTGAAGCTTTCTTT
CASRRGSGGWNTEAFF
>TRBJ1-1|NA|few|TRBV9
TGTGCCAGCAGCGTAGAAATCGGGATTTCCCAGACTGAAGCTTTCTTT
CASSVEIGISQTEAFF
>TRBJ1-3|TRBD1|NA|TRBV6-1
TGTGCCAGCAGTGAACAGGGGGCTATTTCTGGAAACACCATATATTTT
CASSEQGAISGNTIYF
>TRBJ2-4|TRBD2|once|TRBV7-3
TGTGCCAGCAGCTTAACCCCCCCGGGGGGGGGACGAGACATTCAGTACTTC
CASSLTPPGGGRDIQYF
>TRBJ2-3|NA|NA|TRBV28
TGTGCCAGCAGCCGGGGTCGTCATAGCACAGATACGCAGTATTTT
CASSRGRHSTDTQYF
>TRBJ1-2|NA|NA|TRBV5-1
TGCGCCAGCAGCTTTCCTTCCTCGGCAGAGGATGGCTACACCTTC
CASSFPSSAEDGYTF
>TRBJ1-3|TRBD1|NA|TRBV5-1
TGCGCCAGCAGCTCCCGACAGGGGGGCGCTGGAAACACCATATATTTT
CASSSRQGGAGNTIYF
>TRBJ2-2|NA|once|TRBV7-2
TGTGCCAGCAGCGGATTCGGGGGCCTCGGGGAGCTGTTTTTT
CASSGFGGLGELFF
>TRBJ1-2|NA|once|TRBV28
TGTGCCAGCAGTTTATTGGGGTCGGTTGGCTACACCTTC
CASSLLGSVGYTF
>TRBJ2-5|TRBD1|NA|TRBV28
TGTGCCAGCAGTTTGGGTGGGGGACAGGTTCAAGAGACCCAGTACTTC
CASSLGGGQVQETQYF
>TRBJ2-3|TRBD2|NA|TRBV5-1
TGCGCCAGCAGCTCTATAGCGGGGGGGCAAGATACGCAGTATTTT
CASSSIAGGQDTQYF
>TRBJ2-1|NA|NA|TRBV6-5
TGTGCCAGCAGTTCTTTTCGCGGGGCCCACAGTGAGCAGTTCTTC
CASSSFRGAHSEQFF
>TRBJ2-7|NA|NA|TRBV7-3
TGTGCCAGCAGCTCAGCCGGGGGATCGGGCGAGCAGTACTTC
CASSSAGGSGEQYF
>TRBJ2-5|NA|NA|TRBV4-2
TGTGCCAGCAGCCCAACTACGAGGGAGACCCAGTACTTC
CASSPTTRETQYF
>TRBJ1-4|NA|NA|TRBV21-1
TGTGCCAGCAGCAGTATGCCAACAGGCTCTAATGAAAAACTGTTTTTT
CASSSMPTGSNEKLFF
>TRBJ1-6|NA|NA|TRBV6-5
TGTGCCAGCAGTCGGACAGTCTATAATTCACCCCTCCACTTT
CASSRTVYNSPLHF
>TRBJ1-1|TRBD1|once|TRBV4-2
TGTGCCAGCAGCCAGAGACAGGGAACTAACACTGAAGCTTTCTTT
CASSQRQGTNTEAFF
>TRBJ2-5|NA|NA|TRBV6-1
TGTGCCAGCAGTGACTTTTCTCAGACACGGACAGAGACCCAGTACTTC
CASSDFSQTRTETQYF
>TRBJ1-5|NA|NA|TRBV6-4
TGTGCCAGCAGTGACGGTACGGGGCCCCAGCATTTT
CASSDGTGPQHF
>TRBJ1-4|TRBD1|NA|TRBV28
TGTGCCAGCAGTGCTCCGGGACAGGGGGGAGGAGAAAAACTGTTTTTT
CASSAPGQGGGEKLFF
>TRBJ2-2|TRBD1|NA|TRBV2
TGTGCCAGCACAACAGGGGTTTTCACCGGGGAGCTGTTTTTT
CASTTGVFTGELFF
>TRBJ1-5|NA|NA|TRBV6-5
TGTGCCAGCAGTTCCGGCAATCAGCCCCAGCATTTT
CASSSGNQPQHF
>TRBJ1-2|NA|few|TRBV29-1
TGCAGCGTTGAACCTGGCGGGCTTGGCTACACCTTC
CSVEPGGLGYTF
>TRBJ1-2|TRBD1|NA|TRBV5-1
TGCGCCAGCAGCTTGGATAATCAACAGGGGAGCTACACCTTC
CASSLDNQQGSYTF
>TRBJ1-3|NA|NA|TRBV7-2
TGTGCCAGCAGCGAACAGGGAGGGAGCGGAAACACCATATATTTT
CASSEQGGSGNTIYF
>TRBJ2-7|NA|NA|TRBV18
TGTGCCAGCTCACCACAAAGCGGGGACACCTACGAGCAGTACTTC
CASSPQSGDTYEQYF
>TRBJ2-5|TRBD1|NA|TRBV23-1
TGCGCCAGCAGTCAATCCCGGACAGGGTATGAAGAGACCCAGTACTTC
CASSQSRTGYEETQYF
>TRBJ1-1|TRBD1|once|TRBV12-5
TGTGCTAGTGGTTCGTGGGGACAGTCGAACACTGAAGCTTTCTTT
CASGSWGQSNTEAFF
>TRBJ1-5|NA|NA|TRBV6-1
TGTGCCAGCAGTGCTCCGGGACTTATCGATAGCAATCAGCCCCAGCATTTT
CASSAPGLIDSNQPQHF
>TRBJ2-7|TRBD2|NA|TRBV9
TGTGCCAGCGCTCGGGAGCTAGCGGCTAACGAGCAGTACTTC
CASARELAANEQYF
>TRBJ2-7|TRBD2|once|TRBV5-1
TGCGCCAGCAGTTTAGCGGGGGCGAACTACGAGCAGTACTTC
CASSLAGANYEQYF
>TRBJ1-1|NA|NA|TRBV18
TGTGCCAGCTCTCAAGGGAACACTGAAGCTTTCTTT
CASSQGNTEAFF
>TRBJ2-7|NA|NA|TRBV19
TGTGCCAGTAGTATGGTACTCATGTCCTACGAGCAGTACTTC
CASSMVLMSYEQYF
>TRBJ1-5|TRBD1|NA|TRBV27
TGTGCCAGCAGTTGGACAGGGGGAAATCAGCCCCAGCATTTT
CASSWTGGNQPQHF
>TRBJ2-1|TRBD2|few|TRBV5-1
TGCGCCAGCAGCTTGATTGGGGGAGGGTTAACAATTTCATACAATGAGCAGTTCTTC
CASSLIGGGLTISYNEQFF
>TRBJ2-1|TRBD2|NA|TRBV5-1
TGCGCCAGCAGCTCCCAAGGGGCGGGGGGCCACAATGAGCAGTTCTTC
CASSSQGAGGHNEQFF
>TRBJ1-5|NA|once|TRBV7-9
TGTGCCAGCAGCTTAGGTGAATATCACCAGCCCCAGCATTTT
CASSLGEYHQPQHF
>TRBJ1-1|NA|NA|TRBV19
TGTGCCAGTACCACACTGGGGCGGTTGAACACTGAAGCTTTCTTT
CASTTLGRLNTEAFF
>TRBJ1-3|NA|NA|TRBV7-8
TGTGCCAGCAGCTTAAGGACAGCTCCCGACTCTGGAAACACCATATATTTT
CASSLRTAPDSGNTIYF
>TRBJ2-2|NA|NA|TRBV24-1
TGTGCCACCAGTGATTTTAGTCTAGTGAGCGGGGAGCTGTTTTTT
CATSDFSLVSGELFF
>TRBJ1-5|NA|NA|TRBV30
TGTGCCTGGAGTGTAGGGCCGAATCAGCCCCAGCATTTT
CAWSVGPNQPQHF
>TRBJ1-4|NA|few|TRBV11-3
TGTGCCAGCAGCTTAGGTCCGCGTGAAAAACTGTTTTTT
CASSLGPREKLFF
>TRBJ2-3|TRBD2|NA|TRBV7-6
TGTGCCAGCAGCTCTGGACTAGCGGGGGTGGGAGATACGCAGTATTTT
CASSSGLAGVGDTQYF
>TRBJ1-4|NA|NA|TRBV30
TGTGCCTGGAGCGCCAAGGGGTCACTGTTTTTT
CAWSAKGSLFF
>TRBJ1-2|NA|NA|TRBV6-6
TGTGCCAGCAGTGGGGCAGACTATGGCTACACCTTC
CASSGADYGYTF
>TRBJ2-1|NA|NA|TRBV7-8
TGTGCCAGCAGCTTCCGGGACTACAATGAGCAGTTCTTC
CASSFRDYNEQFF
>TRBJ2-1|NA|NA|TRBV6-5
TGTGCCAGCAGTTACGGTGCCGAACTCCTCAATGAGCAGTTCTTC
CASSYGAELLNEQFF
>TRBJ2-4|NA|NA|TRBV27
TGTGCCAGCAGTTCGGGCAGGGTAAACATTCAGTACTTC
CASSSGRVNIQYF
>TRBJ1-4|NA|NA|TRBV5-8
TGTGCCAGCAGCTCGTTGCCGTCGGTAATCAATGAAAAACTGTTTTTT
CASSSLPSVINEKLFF
>TRBJ2-6|NA|once|TRBV5-5
TGTGCCAGCAGCTCCGGGTTTCCCTCTGGGGCCAACGTCCTGACTTTC
CASSSGFPSGANVLTF
>TRBJ2-3|NA|NA|TRBV4-1
TGCGCCAGCAGCCAAGAGTGGGATACGCAGTATTTT
CASSQEWDTQYF
>TRBJ2-7|NA|NA|TRBV14
TGTGCCAGCAGCCAAGATATATCCGCCCCAGGGTCCCCCTACGAGCAGTACTTC
CASSQDISAPGSPYEQYF
>TRBJ2-1|NA|NA|TRBV29-1
TGCAGCGTTGAAGTCTTAGTGAATGAGCAGTTCTTC
CSVEVLVNEQFF
>TRBJ1-1|NA|NA|TRBV2
TGTGCCAGCAGTCTTCAATTCAATGAAGCTTTCTTT
CASSLQFNEAFF
>TRBJ1-4|TRBD1|NA|TRBV6-5
TGTGCCAGCACCAGGGGGGAAAGTAATGAAAAACTGTTTTTT
CASTRGESNEKLFF
>TRBJ2-2|NA|NA|TRBV21-1
TGTGCCAGCAGCAAAGGGAACACGCCCGGGGAGCTGTTTTTT
CASSKGNTPGELFF
>TRBJ1-3|NA|NA|TRBV10-2
TGCGCCAGCAGTGATCCCCCCCGGAGCTCTGGAAACACCATATATTTT
CASSDPPRSSGNTIYF
>TRBJ2-1|TRBD2|NA|TRBV5-1
TGCGCCAGCAGCTTAGGCGGGGGGTACAATGAGCAGTTCTTC
CASSLGGGYNEQFF